Presented here are 30 T cell receptor beta chains from one specimen sequenced in a study of vaccination effects on CD4 cells after COVID-19. Some clones are missing from TCRdb's copy, which holds only in-frame ones; the method was immunoSEQ multiplex PCR. The top ten clones hold 4% of a sample with 70,000 to 75,000 clones, about 65% of them seen once. Antigens of these TCRs are unknown. Peptide-pool stimulation followed by sequencing identified expanded antigen-specific CD4+ clonotypes in the ViraFEST assay. Cells that had been cultured for 10 days were the source of isolated CD4+ T cells. No vaccinee had earlier SARS-CoV-2 infection, and nucleocapsid antibodies were negative. This sample comprised CD4+ T cells from PBMCs cultured with HCoV-OC43 spike peptides, obtained before COVID-19 vaccination. Noted subset: HCoV-OC43 spike overlapping peptide pool stimulation. Receptor source: a human donor who received a COVID-19 vaccine.

The chain recombines TRBV21-1 with TRBJ2-7; the listed D gene, TRBD2, was not tested against the DNA. TRBV21-1 is a known pseudogene. The CDR3 spans 12 residues. The CDR3, as DNA: TGTGCCAGCACGGAGTTTCTCGGCGAGCAGTACGTC. It translates to CASTEFLGEQYV.

J is TRBJ2-5 and V is TRBV28, with 11 nucleotides matching TRBD2. The CDR3 contains 19 residues. Germline values: CDR1 MDHEN, CDR2 SYDVKM. The junction had 15 bases not matched to a gene; V was cut back by 3 bases and J by 3 bases. This CDR3 reads CASSFMIAGGLNREETQYF. CDR3 in DNA: TGTGCCAGCAGTTTCATGATAGCGGGGGGGCTAAATAGGGAAGAGACCCAGTACTTC.

This chain links TRBV20-1 with TRBJ1-6, with D perhaps TRBD1 (6 bases). CDR1 is DFQATT, CDR2 SNEGSKA, per germline (reference sequence). CDR3 length: 12 residues. Trimming pared 3 bases from V and 9 bases from J, leaving 9 bases between. CDR3 coding DNA: TGCAGTGCTAGTGGGGACACTTCACCCCTCCACTTT. Translated, it gives CSASGDTSPLHF.

The rearrangement uses TRBV4-3 and TRBJ2-3, with D unclear. The CDR3 sequence is 13 residues long. With 1 base removed from V and 1 base from J, the gap between germline ends came to 3 bases. CDR1 and CDR2 from the germline V gene are LGHNA and YSLEER. In DNA form, the CDR3 reads TGCGCCAGCAGCCAAGCCGGCACAGATACGCAGTATTTT. It specifies CASSQAGTDTQYF.

This chain links TRBV23-1 with TRBJ1-2; tentatively, D is TRBD1 (5 bases). TRBV23-1 is labeled an ORF, and its function is uncertain. This CDR3 spans 21 amino acids. The ends were cut back, 0 bases at V and 6 bases at J, with 32 bases in the middle. The CDR3 DNA reads TGCGCCAGCAGTCAATCAGGGGTGGAAGAGGGATGTTTACAGGAATCAAATGGCTACACCTTC. It yields the protein CASSQSGVEEGCLQESNGYTF.

This chain connects TRBV4-1 to TRBJ2-4; TRBD1 matches at 9 bases. This CDR3 is built from 17 residues. Germline values: CDR1 MGHRA, CDR2 YSYEKL. V shed 5 bases, J shed 0 bases, and the junction held 8 bases outside the gene matches. In nucleotides, the CDR3 is TGCGCCAGCAGCTTTCCGGGACAGGGAGGAGCCAAAAACATTCAGTACTTC. It codes for CASSFPGQGGAKNIQYF.

This chain's CDR3 is CASSSGTGRYEQYV. The CDR3 nucleotides read TGTGCCAGCAGCTCCGGGACTGGGCGCTACGAGCAGTACGTC. The V and J genes are TRBV7-2 and TRBJ2-7; possible D gene TRBD2, 6 bases. The CDR3 runs 14 residues. The germline V gene has CDR1 SGHTA and CDR2 FQGNSA. Trimming shortened V by 4 bases and J by 3 bases, and 13 bases separated the two germline ends.

The CDR3 region is CATRAGGWNNSPLHF. CDR3 nucleotide sequence: TGTGCCACCCGGGCCGGGGGGTGGAATAATTCACCCCTCCACTTT. The V and J genes are TRBV28 and TRBJ1-6; perhaps TRBD1 as D (5 bases). Germline V gene sequence: CDR1 MDHEN, CDR2 SYDVKM. The germline V and J ends were trimmed by 10 bases and 5 bases, with 18 bases remaining between them. The CDR3 length is 15 residues.

This clone was recorded once. This sequence joins TRBV7-3 and TRBJ2-5; no firm D call. This CDR3 spans 13 amino acids. V gave up 5 bases and J gave up 5 bases, with 12 bases separating them. Per germline, CDR1 SGHTA and CDR2 FQGTGA. The DNA for the CDR3 is TGTGCCAGCAGCCAAGCCCCATGGGAGACCCAGTACTTC. Its translation is CASSQAPWETQYF.

This chain joins TRBV19 and TRBJ2-2, with TRBD1 identical over 10 bases. Losses at the gene ends were 10 bases for V and 3 bases for J; bases not matched to a gene: 11. From germline, CDR1 is LNHDA and CDR2 SQIVND (reference sequence). The CDR3 sequence is 16 residues long. The CDR3: CATKRTGGRDTGELFF. DNA of the CDR3: TGTGCCACCAAACGGACAGGGGGACGGGACACCGGGGAGCTGTTTTTT.

The chain employs TRBV24-1 and TRBJ2-5; 8 nucleotides line up with TRBD2. The V gene's germline CDR1 is KGHDR and CDR2 SFDVKD. The V and J ends lost 5 bases and 5 bases, in that order; junction bases with no gene match: 6. The CDR3 length is 14 residues. The CDR3 DNA sequence: TGTGCCACCAGTGCCGGGACTAGTGGCGAGACCCAGTACTTC. Residues: CATSAGTSGETQYF.

Concerning this clone itself: A junction boundary mismatches the germline segment, possibly from a read error. The gene calls are TRBV18 and TRBJ2-1; 9 bases line up with TRBD1. The length of the CDR3 is 15 residues. Germline loops: CDR1 KGHSH, CDR2 LQKENI. The CDR3 spells CASSPRTVQGAVQFF. DNA of the CDR3: TGTGCCAGCTCGCCACGAACGGTACAGGGGGCGGTGCAGTTCTTC.

The rearrangement uses TRBV5-1 and TRBJ2-5; the match to TRBD2 covers 7 bases. The CDR3 consists of 15 residues. V shed 0 bases and J 2 bases; nucleotides not matched to a gene: 4. Germline lookup yields CDR1 SGHRS and CDR2 YFSETQ. The CDR3 is CASSLGGGGQETQYF. The CDR3 DNA follows: TGCGCCAGCAGCTTGGGGGGGGGAGGACAAGAGACCCAGTACTTC. Using reference TRBV5-1 and TRBJ2-5 for the parts outside the CDR3, the full variable domain is KAGVTQTPRYLIKTRGQQVTLSCSPISGHRSVSWYQQTPGQGLQFLFEYFSETQRNKGNFPGRFSGRQFSNSRSEMNVSTLELGDSALYLCASSLGGGGQETQYFGPGTRLLVL.

A remark on this clone: Other nucleotide sequences in the sample specify the same CDR3. The CDR3 bases are TGCAGCGTTGAAGCGGGAGGGTATGGCTACACCTTC. It encodes CSVEAGGYGYTF. V gene TRBV29-1 combines with J gene TRBJ1-2; unclear D gene. Germline assignment: CDR1 SQVTM and CDR2 ANQGSEA. This CDR3 is 12 amino acids long. With 1 base removed from V and 5 bases from J, the gap between germline ends came to 8 bases.

This chain connects TRBV30 to TRBJ2-3, with TRBD1 as a possible D gene (6 bases). The CDR3 consists of 12 residues. Trimming removed 3 bases from V and 4 bases from J, with 8 bases in between. CDR1 is GTSNPN and CDR2 is SVGIG in the germline V gene (reference sequence). CDR3 bases: TGTGCCTGGAGCACAGGGTCAGATACGCAGTATTTT. As protein: CAWSTGSDTQYF.

The V gene is TRBV12-5, the J gene TRBJ2-5; maybe TRBD2 (6 bases). The length of the CDR3 is 14 residues. The germline gives CDR1 LGHNT, CDR2 FRNRAP. Trimming removed 7 bases from V and 9 bases from J, with 21 bases in between. In DNA form, the CDR3 reads TGTGCTAGTGCCAATGGGGGGACTGACTGGCCCCAGTACTTC. This codes for CASANGGTDWPQYF.

The gene calls are TRBV9 and TRBJ1-1, with TRBD1 identical over 8 bases. V was clipped by 0 bases and J by 3 bases; unmatched bases: 4. Per the germline V gene, CDR1 is SGDLS and CDR2 is YYNGEE. The CDR3 loop spans 15 amino acids. The CDR3 protein is CASSVGQGADTEAFF. The CDR3 DNA sequence: TGTGCCAGCAGCGTAGGGCAGGGGGCGGACACTGAAGCTTTCTTT.

The chain uses TRBV12-2 and TRBJ1-2. TRBV12-2 is assigned pseudogene status. The CDR3 runs to 16 residues. CDR3 loop: CASRLAPRERKYGYTF. Written as DNA, the CDR3 is TGTGCAAGTCGCTTAGCCCCCCGGGAGCGTAAGTATGGCTACACCTTC.

This sequence joins TRBV5-4 and TRBJ2-5; D is possibly TRBD1 or TRBD2 (5 bases each). Trimming took 4 bases from V and 5 from J, leaving 15 bases between them. CDR1 and CDR2 from the germline V gene are SGHNT and YYREEE (reference sequence). CDR3 length: 14 amino acids. The chain's CDR3 is CASSQPGTRETQYF. CDR3 DNA: TGTGCCAGCAGCCAACCCGGGACCCGGGAGACCCAGTACTTC.

This clone was seen just once. This sequence joins TRBV10-2 and TRBJ1-3, with a possible D match to TRBD1 (6 bases). CDR3 length: 14 residues. The germline CDR1 and CDR2 sequences are WSHSY and SAAADI. The ends were cut back, 10 bases at V and 2 bases at J, with 15 bases in the middle. The DNA of the CDR3 is TGCGCCACCGGGGACACCGAAACTGGAAACACCATATATTTT. Its protein is CATGDTETGNTIYF.

The table lists this clone with a count of one. The V and J genes are TRBV28 and TRBJ2-3; 7 bases fit TRBD2. V gave up 8 bases and J gave up 2 bases; unmatched junction bases: 10. CDR3 length: 15 amino acids. CDR1 and CDR2 (germline): MDHEN, SYDVKM. In DNA form, the CDR3 reads TGTGCCAGCCGCGCCAGCGGGGCCGACACAGATACGCAGTATTTT. Protein sequence: CASRASGADTDTQYF. Based on the CDR3 plus reference TRBV28 and TRBJ2-3, the full variable domain is DVKVTQSSRYLVKRTGEKVFLECVQDMDHENMFWYRQDPGLGLRLIYFSYDVKMKEKGDIPEGYSVSREKKERFSLILESASTNQTSMYLCASRASGADTDTQYFGPGTRLTVL.

The rearrangement joins TRBV18 to TRBJ2-7, with D perhaps TRBD2 (5 bases). This CDR3 region has 12 residues. CDR1 and CDR2 from the germline V gene are KGHSH and LQKENI. Trimming cost V 3 bases and J 3 bases, with 6 bases left between them. In DNA form, the CDR3 reads TGTGCCAGCTCACCTGCGGGCTACGAGCAGTACGTC. This codes for CASSPAGYEQYV.

This clone occurred a few times. The rearrangement uses TRBV7-3 and TRBJ2-2; weak D call: TRBD1 (5 bases). V gave up 1 base and J gave up 5 bases, with 8 bases separating them. Germline lookup yields CDR1 SGHTA and CDR2 FQGTGA. CDR3 length: 14 amino acids. Written as DNA, the CDR3 is TGTGCCAGCAGCTTAAAAGGGGTAACCGGGGAGCTGTTTTTT. Translated: CASSLKGVTGELFF.

The rearrangement links TRBV28 to TRBJ1-5; the match to TRBD1 covers 8 bases. This CDR3 comprises 14 residues. Germline V gene data show CDR1 as MDHEN and CDR2 as SYDVKM. J gave up 7 bases and V 6 bases, and 8 bases lay outside the gene matches. CDR3 nucleotide sequence: TGTGCCAGCAGCAACGGACAGGGAGAACAGCCCCAGCATTTT. Protein sequence: CASSNGQGEQPQHF.

The gene calls are TRBV5-5 and TRBJ1-6; D perhaps matches TRBD1 (5 bases). There are 14 residues in the CDR3. Deletions cut 5 bases from V and 7 bases from J, with 13 bases between. The germline V gene encodes CDR1 SGHKS and CDR2 YYEKEE (reference sequence). CDR3 amino acids: CASRPGTGNSPLHF. CDR3 DNA: TGTGCCAGCAGACCCGGGACTGGAAATTCACCCCTCCACTTT.

The chain links TRBV5-4 to TRBJ1-3; D remains ambiguous. The CDR3 has 14 amino acids. Germline values: CDR1 SGHNT, CDR2 YYREEE (reference sequence). Trimming stripped 4 bases from V and 2 bases from J, with 10 bases between. Written as DNA, the CDR3 is TGTGCCAGCAGCCAGAGCGGTGCTGGAAACACCATATATTTT. Translation gives CASSQSGAGNTIYF.

This chain links TRBV12-5 with TRBJ2-1; 8 nucleotides align to TRBD1. The CDR3 covers 12 residues. The germline V gene encodes CDR1 LGHNT and CDR2 FRNRAP. The V segment lost 6 bases and the J segment 9 bases; nucleotides outside the gene matches: 4. The CDR3 region is CASGRGRSEQFF. As DNA, the CDR3 is TGTGCTAGTGGCAGGGGGCGAAGTGAGCAGTTCTTC.

The V call is TRBV3-1 (or the pseudogene TRBV3-2), the J call TRBJ2-1; no definite D call. Trimming cost V 5 bases and J 6 bases, with 17 bases left between them. The germline gives CDR1 LGHDT, CDR2 YNNKEL (reference sequence). This CDR3 is 15 amino acids long. The CDR3 spells CASSASFSPSNEQFF. The DNA of the CDR3 is TGTGCCAGCAGCGCCTCGTTTTCTCCCTCCAATGAGCAGTTCTTC.

CDR3 in amino acids: CASSLNTDTQYF. CDR3 DNA: TGTGCCAGCTCACTCAACACGGATACGCAGTATTTT. The chain combines TRBV18 with TRBJ2-3; D gene unclear. Germline loops: CDR1 KGHSH, CDR2 LQKENI. CDR3 length equals 12 residues. Trimming stripped 4 bases from V and 6 bases from J, with 8 bases between.

V and J are TRBV3-1 (or the pseudogene TRBV3-2) and TRBJ1-6; possibly TRBD1 for D (6 bases). Deletions cut 5 bases from V and 5 bases from J, with 10 bases between. The CDR3 contains 14 residues. Germline CDR1 reads LGHDT; CDR2 reads YNNKEL (reference sequence). The CDR3 DNA is TGTGCCAGCAGCGAGACAGGAAATAATTCACCCCTCCACTTT. Its protein product is CASSETGNNSPLHF.